This T cell receptor beta chain was found in a study of beta chain features in type 1 diabetes. Study-wide findings and caveats: When Type 1 diabetes patients were examined, their TCRB CDR3s proved moderately but significantly shorter in all four CD4+ subsets.

To note about this clone: What it binds is unknown.

There are 14 residues in the CDR3. From germline, CDR1 is SGDLS and CDR2 YYNGEE. V was clipped by 0 bases and J by 9 bases, with 13 bases between them. Sequencing targeted expressed TCRB transcripts, as all isolated RNA had been reverse transcribed. TCRdb's copy holds only in-frame clones and misses some; the assay was immunoSEQ multiplex PCR. Of hundreds of thousands of clones in the sample, around an eighth were seen once. V is TRBV9 and J is TRBJ2-1; tentatively, D is TRBD1 (6 bases). This clonotype originated in a man between 18 and 35 years old with type 1 diabetes. Material for sequencing was naive CD4+ T cells from blood. CDR3 nucleotide sequence: TGTGCCAGCAGCGTAGTAGGGGGAACGGGTGAGCAGTTCTTC. Protein sequence: CASSVVGGTGEQFF.